This TCR beta chain stems from a study of identical twins. This CDR3 comprises 15 residues. V was cut by 1 base and J by 7 bases, with 13 bases left in between. TCRdb re-analysed the 5' RACE reads in MiXCR, keeping a single row per CDR3 protein. The sample shows about 890,000 distinct CDR3 sequences, 12% of them seen only once. This sample also belongs to another study, concerning yellow fever vaccine responses in identical twins.

The TCR sequence derives from a woman between 18 and 30 years old in good health. The chain carries TRBV12-3 or TRBV12-4 and TRBJ1-4; no firm D call. Sequencing input: PBMCs. CDR3 loop: CASSLVAGEGEKLFF. CDR3 nucleotides: TGTGCCAGCAGTTTAGTGGCGGGCGAGGGTGAAAAACTGTTTTTT.